This T cell receptor beta chain was sequenced in a study of CD8 T cells in ankylosing spondylitis. The study's findings and limits: Reports of some motif variants in reactive arthritis synovial fluid and blood predate this one. Reportedly, matched ankylosing spondylitis synovial fluid was significantly enriched for disease-linked clones. The study identified a TCR beta motif of roughly eight highly homologous variants that appeared characteristic of ankylosing spondylitis blood.

V trimming: 3 bases; J trimming: 5 bases; junction bases outside the gene matches: 11. Germline V gene sequence: CDR1 SGHNT, CDR2 YENEEA. The CDR3 runs 16 residues. With respect to this clonotype: Its specificity is unknown.

Generation of TCR beta libraries employed quantitative 5'-RACE incorporating molecular barcodes. TCRdb recomputed calls from the 5' RACE reads with MiXCR, one row per CDR3 protein. The data contain about 390,000 distinct CDR3 sequences, about 22% of them singletons. What was sequenced was blood, either unsorted or a sorted T cell fraction (not recorded which). The rearrangement uses TRBV11-3 and TRBJ2-5; 8 bases are shared with TRBD2. The clonotype was recovered from a male donor with ankylosing spondylitis. CDR3 DNA: TGTGCCAGCAGCTTTTATAGAGCGGGAGTCCAGGAGACCCAGTACTTC. Protein: CASSFYRAGVQETQYF.